This T cell receptor beta chain derives from a study of shared clonotypes between healthy human individuals (dated by TCRdb to about 2020). Context from the whole study: Three men and two women, aged 18 to 49 years, made up the cohort. Blood TCR repertoires of 5 or 6 healthy adults were deeply sequenced to estimate repertoire size and the extent of clonotype sharing between individuals. Each donor's leukapheresis produced roughly between about 0.9 and 9.5 billion PBMCs. Per donor, three plates each were used for CD4 naive and CD4 memory, two for CD8 naive, and one for CD8 memory. To increase sequencing depth and limit assay-specific biases, TCR repertoire library preparation and sequencing were carried out by different laboratories using diverse techniques. Overall study outcomes, separate from this receptor: Because the study included a small number of donors, the genetic and exposure-history diversity represented was limited. Clonotypes shared by all four sorted-subset donors showed higher generation probabilities than non-shared clonotypes. Larger estimated clonotype richness was generally found for naive subsets than for memory subsets. Based on pairwise subsampling, the degree of clonotype sharing among donors was expected to be affected by sequencing depth. Incomplete sequencing was indicated by rarefaction of sorted-subset datasets, despite the large sequencing depth. Across a few donors, roughly 5% of naive CD4, approximately 3.6% of naive CD8, 2.3% of memory CD4, and around 0.4% of memory CD8 clonotypes were shared. Only blood was sampled, and tissue TCR repertoires likely differ from those in blood.

Using the deep immunoSEQ assay, TCR CDR3 regions were amplified from genomic DNA by multiplex PCR. Genomic DNA extracted from each cell subset was distributed evenly over all wells of several immunoSEQ 96-well plates, and each plate served as one replicate. Each replicate PCR for sorted subsets received about 210 ng genomic DNA, equal to tens of thousands of T cell genomes. Purified libraries were quantified with a Qubit 3.0 fluorometer, sized on a Bioanalyzer 2100, and re-quantified with the KAPA Library Quantification kit. A separate single-read 150-cycle Illumina NextSeq 550 flow cell was used to sequence each immunoSEQ 96-well plate. Per the authors' processing: Because the immunoSEQ output included only junctional sequences and no quality scores, the filtering could not be the same as the filtering used for full-length reads. Sequences were annotated with PyIR, a Python wrapper for IgBLAST v1.9, using IMGT germline references to assign V/J genes and CDR3. Any read was removed if the V/J assignment was weak (E-value above 1e-6), the CDR3 was missing, or the read contained stop codons, out-of-frame junctions, or ambiguous translated residues. V3J clonotypes were defined as sequences sharing the same inferred V gene, J gene, and CDR3 amino acid sequence. The percentage overlap between two repertoires was calculated by dividing the number of shared unique clonotypes by the size of the smaller repertoire. Richness of each repertoire was evaluated using RTK rarefaction, the Chao1 estimator, and Recon v2.1 estimates of unobserved clonotypes. OLGA was used to compute generation probabilities for all TCRbeta clonotypes that the gDNA method yielded from a few donors. Drawn from immuneACCESS, this table holds only the in-frame rearrangements with V and J called that TCRdb kept. Clones are partly lost; checked studies trace under half to an unresolved V gene and leave the rest unexplained. Clonal size and the V and J genes are those of that table, whereas D and trimming came from the DNA. The table for this sample lists some 2 million clones; around 96% of them were counted only once. The top ten constitute roughly 1% of the sample.

CD8 naive samples were obtained by positive selection for CCR7 among CD45RO-negative cells, yielding a CD45RA+CCR7+ population from which TemRA cells were excluded. The donors were healthy, HIV-negative adults who had no recently reported acute infections or vaccinations. All donors were Caucasian adults living in Nashville, Tennessee, USA. Blood was obtained by leukapheresis, after which PBMCs were separated by Ficoll-Histopaque density gradient centrifugation and cryopreserved in liquid nitrogen vapor phase. Analytical flow cytometry was used to check the purity and quantity of every magnetically sorted T cell population. Genomic DNA was isolated from each sorted fraction and quantified by UV absorbance on a Nanodrop 2000c. V trim: 3 bases; J trim: 6 bases; unmatched bases: 1. From its cysteine to its phenylalanine, the CDR3 spans 12 amino acids. Only the CDR3 DNA stays, 36 bases, in frame from base 1. From the germline V gene, CDR1 is SGHDN and CDR2 is FVKESK.

As regards this clone: What this receptor recognizes is not known. No much larger clone is present one base from it, and per-base qualities are unavailable.

Recombination joined TRBV14 with TRBJ2-7; a stretch of 8 junction bases matches TRBD2. The TCR was taken from a man younger than 30 in good health. Source material: naive CD8+ T cells sorted from blood. This specimen's cell subset or site label, per the study, means: CD45RA+CCR7+. The CDR3: CASSHRGGEQYF. The sequenced DNA is TGTGCCAGCAGCCACCGGGGGGGCGAGCAGTACTTC.